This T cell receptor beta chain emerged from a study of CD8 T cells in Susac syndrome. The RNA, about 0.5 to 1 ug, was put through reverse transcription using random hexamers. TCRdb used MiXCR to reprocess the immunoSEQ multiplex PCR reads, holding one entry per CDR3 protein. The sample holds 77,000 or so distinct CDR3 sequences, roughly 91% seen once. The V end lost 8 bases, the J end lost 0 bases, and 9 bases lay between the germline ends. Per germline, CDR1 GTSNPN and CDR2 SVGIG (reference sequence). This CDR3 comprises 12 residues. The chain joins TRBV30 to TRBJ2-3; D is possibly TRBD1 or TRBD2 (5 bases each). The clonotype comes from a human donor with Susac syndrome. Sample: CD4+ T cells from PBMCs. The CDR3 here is CARGPSTDTQYF. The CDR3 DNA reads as TGTGCCCGGGGACCGAGCACAGATACGCAGTATTTT.